This passage covers 21 T cell receptor beta chains from one sample sequenced in a study of blood T cell repertoires in COVID-19. Data came from immunoSEQ multiplex PCR; TCRdb stores just in-frame clones and leaves some out. The repertoire holds more than 150,000 clones, with roughly 90% as singletons. The specimen sequenced was peripheral blood. The receptors stem from a man aged 55 to 70 with acute or convalescent COVID-19.

The CDR3 sequence: CAWGQGYNEQFF. Here the CDR3 DNA reads TGTGCCTGGGGACAGGGGTACAATGAGCAGTTCTTC. The chain has TRBV30 and TRBJ2-1; TRBD1 aligns across 9 bases. CDR1 and CDR2 from the germline V gene are GTSNPN and SVGIG (reference sequence). The CDR3 is made up of 12 amino acids. With V trimmed by 5 bases and J by 4 bases, 0 bases remained unmatched.

The chain recombines TRBV3-1 (or the pseudogene TRBV3-2) with TRBJ1-1; D not resolved. Germline V gene lookup returns CDR1 LGHDT and CDR2 YNNKEL (reference sequence). V gave up 2 bases and J gave up 2 bases, with 9 bases separating them. The CDR3 length is 14 residues. CDR3 DNA sequence: TGTGCCAGCAGCCAAAGCGACCGAAACACTGAAGCTTTCTTT. It is translated as CASSQSDRNTEAFF.

To note about this clone: In the same sample, other DNA sequences code for this CDR3. The V and J genes are TRBV5-1 and TRBJ1-2; 9 nucleotides agree with TRBD1. This CDR3 has 14 residues. CDR1 and CDR2 from the germline V gene are SGHRS and YFSETQ. V lost 0 bases to trimming and J lost 6 bases; unmatched junction nucleotides: 3. CDR3 coding DNA: TGCGCCAGCAGCTTGGACGGGACAGGGAATGGCTACACCTTC. Amino acids: CASSLDGTGNGYTF. The full variable domain, rest sourced from reference TRBV5-1 and TRBJ1-2, is KAGVTQTPRYLIKTRGQQVTLSCSPISGHRSVSWYQQTPGQGLQFLFEYFSETQRNKGNFPGRFSGRQFSNSRSEMNVSTLELGDSALYLCASSLDGTGNGYTFGSGTRLTVV.

V is TRBV4-2 and J is TRBJ1-2, with 9 bases matching TRBD1. The CDR3 runs to 15 residues. The germline V gene encodes CDR1 LGHNA and CDR2 YNFKEQ. V shed 3 bases and J 2 bases; nucleotides not matched to a gene: 4. CDR3 sequence reads: CASSQKTGGNYGYTF. CDR3 coding DNA: TGTGCCAGCAGCCAGAAGACAGGGGGGAACTATGGCTACACCTTC.

V and J are TRBV5-1 and TRBJ1-2; D is unresolved. The CDR3 contains 14 residues. Germline lookup yields CDR1 SGHRS and CDR2 YFSETQ. The V end was cut by 1 base, the J end by 4 bases, with 11 bases between. This CDR3 is CASSLNTGTYGYTF. The DNA of the CDR3 is TGCGCCAGCAGCTTGAACACGGGTACCTATGGCTACACCTTC. Full variable domain (rest looked up from reference TRBV5-1 and TRBJ1-2): KAGVTQTPRYLIKTRGQQVTLSCSPISGHRSVSWYQQTPGQGLQFLFEYFSETQRNKGNFPGRFSGRQFSNSRSEMNVSTLELGDSALYLCASSLNTGTYGYTFGSGTRLTVV.

The chain has TRBV6-5 and TRBJ1-1, with D hard to call. The CDR3 has 15 residues. In germline, CDR1 is MNHEY, CDR2 SVGAGI. Trimming cost V 0 bases and J 0 bases, with 8 bases left between them. CDR3 amino acids: CASSYSVGVNTEAFF. The CDR3 region has the DNA TGTGCCAGCAGTTACTCGGTAGGAGTGAACACTGAAGCTTTCTTT.

The chain links TRBV12-5 to TRBJ1-1; no clear D gene. Looked up from germline, CDR1 is LGHNT and CDR2 is FRNRAP. The V end was cut by 2 bases, the J end by 5 bases, with 9 bases between. The CDR3 runs 13 residues. This CDR3 reads CASGLSRGTEAFF. CDR3 sequence (DNA): TGTGCTAGTGGTTTGAGTCGCGGAACTGAAGCTTTCTTT.

In its sample, this clone was seen many times. This chain connects TRBV9 to TRBJ2-1; possibly TRBD1 for D (6 bases). This CDR3 contains 12 residues. Germline V lookup: CDR1 SGDLS, CDR2 YYNGEE. The V gene lost 0 bases and the J gene lost 8 bases, with 6 bases spanning the gap. The DNA of the CDR3 is TGTGCCAGCAGCGTAGGGGGGCATGAGCAGTTCTTC. Its protein is CASSVGGHEQFF.

The chain recombines TRBV7-2 with TRBJ2-2; D remains ambiguous. Between the trimmed V and J ends, which lost 3 bases and 3 bases, there was a span of 14 bases. The length of the CDR3 is 16 residues. CDR1 and CDR2 from the germline V gene are SGHTA and FQGNSA. CDR3 sequence reads: CASSLMFGGDTGELFF. Here the CDR3 DNA reads TGTGCCAGCAGCTTGATGTTTGGCGGAGACACCGGGGAGCTGTTTTTT.

This chain connects TRBV4-2 to TRBJ1-2; D is possibly TRBD1 (6 bases). The CDR3 contains 16 residues. In germline, CDR1 is LGHNA, CDR2 YNFKEQ. Trimming took off 0 bases at V and 6 bases at J, with 17 bases between the two ends. The chain's CDR3 is CASSQDWAGVQDGYTF. The CDR3 DNA reads TGTGCCAGCAGCCAAGATTGGGCAGGGGTTCAGGATGGCTACACCTTC.

This chain links TRBV6-6 with TRBJ1-4; 8 bases match TRBD1. The J segment lost 6 bases and the V segment lost 4 bases, leaving 7 bases of the junction unmatched. CDR1 and CDR2 (germline): MNHNY, SVGAGI (reference sequence). CDR3 length: 15 amino acids. CDR3 loop: CASSFNRGTDEKLFF. The CDR3, as DNA: TGTGCCAGCAGTTTTAACAGGGGGACAGATGAAAAACTGTTTTTT.

The rearrangement links TRBV7-8 to TRBJ1-1; 7 bases match TRBD1. The V gene's germline CDR1 is SGHVS and CDR2 FQNEAQ. V lost 2 bases and J lost 7; bases outside the gene matches: 7. CDR3 size: 14 residues. CDR3 sequence: CASSLYQGGGEAFF. DNA of the CDR3: TGTGCCAGCAGCTTATATCAGGGGGGTGGTGAAGCTTTCTTT. The full variable domain, completed using reference TRBV7-8 and TRBJ1-1, is GAGVSQSPRYKVAKRGQDVALRCDPISGHVSLFWYQQALGQGPEFLTYFQNEAQLDKSGLPSDRFFAERPEGSVSTLKIQRTQQEDSAVYLCASSLYQGGGEAFFGQGTRLTVV.

The sample holds one count of this clone. The CDR3 DNA is TGTGCCAGCAGTTTATCGAGGTTCCGGGGGTTAGGCACGGACTACACCTTC. Encoded protein: CASSLSRFRGLGTDYTF. The rearrangement joins TRBV27 to TRBJ1-2, with D perhaps TRBD1 (5 bases). Germline V gives CDR1 MNHEY, CDR2 SMNVEV (reference sequence). The CDR3 is made up of 17 amino acids. V gave up 0 bases and J gave up 10 bases, with 24 bases separating them.

The genes are TRBV30 and TRBJ2-2; no clear D. Per germline, CDR1 GTSNPN and CDR2 SVGIG (reference sequence). V lost 0 bases, J lost 4 bases, and 6 bases lay in between. The CDR3 is 13 residues long. As DNA, the CDR3 is TGTGCCTGGAGTGTGTCAGGCACCGGGGAGCTGTTTTTT. It translates to CAWSVSGTGELFF.

This clone has a single count. The V gene is TRBV27, the J gene TRBJ1-2, with D uncertain. CDR3 length: 15 amino acids. Trimming cost V 4 bases and J 3 bases, with 15 bases left between them. CDR1 MNHEY and CDR2 SMNVEV come from the germline V gene (reference sequence). DNA for the CDR3: TGTGCCAGCAGTTCCCGTCTCAGGAATGACTATGGCTACACCTTC. It yields the protein CASSSRLRNDYGYTF.

The V call is TRBV19, the J call TRBJ2-2; 7 nucleotides match TRBD2. J lost 3 bases, V lost 1 base, and 14 bases had no gene match. The germline CDR1 and CDR2 sequences are LNHDA and SQIVND (reference sequence). This CDR3 comprises 19 residues. For the CDR3, the DNA is TGTGCCAGTAGTATAGGGTTCGGGGGGAGGTCTGCGTACACCGGGGAGCTGTTTTTT. It yields the protein CASSIGFGGRSAYTGELFF.

This chain connects TRBV24-1 to TRBJ2-2, with 9 bases identical to TRBD1. Germline trimming cut 3 bases from V and 4 bases from J; bases unmatched to any gene: 5. Germline values: CDR1 KGHDR, CDR2 SFDVKD. This CDR3 spans 16 amino acids. CDR3 protein: CATSDRGQGSTGELFF. CDR3 DNA sequence: TGTGCCACCAGTGATCGGGGACAGGGTAGCACCGGGGAGCTGTTTTTT.

The V gene is TRBV5-1, the J gene TRBJ2-7, with D possibly matching TRBD1 (5 bases). In germline, CDR1 is SGHRS, CDR2 YFSETQ. This CDR3 spans 15 amino acids. The ends were cut back, 1 base at V and 1 base at J, with 12 bases in the middle. The CDR3 DNA sequence: TGCGCCAGCAGCTTGTTAGGCGACAGTTCCTACGAGCAGTACTTC. Translated, it gives CASSLLGDSSYEQYF. The full variable domain, completed using reference TRBV5-1 and TRBJ2-7, is KAGVTQTPRYLIKTRGQQVTLSCSPISGHRSVSWYQQTPGQGLQFLFEYFSETQRNKGNFPGRFSGRQFSNSRSEMNVSTLELGDSALYLCASSLLGDSSYEQYFGPGTRLTVT.

The chain couples TRBV18 to TRBJ2-7; maybe TRBD1 (6 bases). CDR3 length: 11 residues. Trimming took 5 bases from V and 5 from J, leaving 7 bases between them. CDR1 is KGHSH and CDR2 is LQKENI in the germline V gene. The CDR3 DNA reads TGTGCCAGCTCATACAGGGACGAGCAGTACTTC. Amino acids: CASSYRDEQYF. Combining the CDR3 with reference TRBV18 and TRBJ2-7 gives the whole variable domain NAGVMQNPRHLVRRRGQEARLRCSPMKGHSHVYWYRQLPEEGLKFMVYLQKENIIDESGMPKERFSAEFPKEGPSILRIQQVVRGDSAAYFCASSYRDEQYFGPGTRLTVT.

V and J are TRBV3-1 (or the pseudogene TRBV3-2) and TRBJ2-3; 7 bases line up with TRBD1. With V trimmed by 5 bases and J by 0 bases, 23 bases remained unmatched. The CDR3 runs to 21 residues. Germline loops: CDR1 LGHDT, CDR2 YNNKEL (reference sequence). CDR3 bases: TGTGCCAGCAGCTTCGAATATTCAGGGACAGTCTTATTTCCTAGCACAGATACGCAGTATTTT. Its protein product is CASSFEYSGTVLFPSTDTQYF.

The V and J genes are TRBV4-3 and TRBJ1-4; maybe TRBD1 (6 bases). This CDR3 is 17 amino acids long. CDR1 is LGHNA, CDR2 YSLEER, per germline. The V and J ends lost 4 bases and 2 bases respectively, with 17 bases between them. The CDR3 coding sequence is TGCGCCAGCAGCCGGAATCTCGGGGGGCTCACTAATGAAAAACTGTTTTTT. It specifies CASSRNLGGLTNEKLFF.